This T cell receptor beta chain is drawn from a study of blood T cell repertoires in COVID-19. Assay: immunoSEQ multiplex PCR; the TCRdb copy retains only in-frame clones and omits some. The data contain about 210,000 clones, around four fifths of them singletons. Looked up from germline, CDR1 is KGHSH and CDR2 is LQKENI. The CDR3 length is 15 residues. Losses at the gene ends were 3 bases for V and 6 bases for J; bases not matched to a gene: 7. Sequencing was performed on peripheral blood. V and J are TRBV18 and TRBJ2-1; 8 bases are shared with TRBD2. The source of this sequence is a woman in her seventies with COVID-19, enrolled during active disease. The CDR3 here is CASSPRTSPLNEQFF. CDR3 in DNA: TGTGCCAGCTCACCCCGGACTAGCCCCCTCAATGAGCAGTTCTTC.